The clone carrying this TCR beta chain appeared a few times. Its antigen is not known. The data stem from a study of molecular identifiers for immune sequencing clone quantification. The authors built bulk TCR libraries by previously described methods with listed TCR primers. TCRdb reanalysed the PCR reads using MiXCR and keeps one entry per CDR3 protein. The table shows approximately 100,000 distinct CDR3 sequences, with 35% to 40% occurring only once. General study points: For effector cells, clones above 20 RNA copies held over 98% of molecules; for naive cells, under 1%.

V lost 5 bases and J lost 2, with 18 bases in between. Germline V gives CDR1 MDHEN, CDR2 SYDVKM. The CDR3 extends over 16 amino acids. This TCR was recovered from a human donor in good health. Some libraries in this study had Jurkat cell RNA spiked in. Sequencing was done on a sample of naive CD8+ T cells from blood, with Jurkat cell RNA spiked in. The sample's subset: FACS-sorted CD8+CD4-CCR7+CD45RA+ naive T cells. This sequence joins TRBV28 and TRBJ2-5, with D maybe TRBD2 (6 bases). In nucleotides, the CDR3 is TGTGCCAGCAGTATCCCGGGAGAACCCCCTCAAGAGACCCAGTACTTC. Its protein product is CASSIPGEPPQETQYF.